The T cell receptor (beta chain) described here comes from a study of blood T cells in healthy people across ages. Trimming stripped 1 base from V and 5 bases from J, with 13 bases between. CDR3 size: 15 residues. Germline CDR1 SGHRS, CDR2 YFSETQ. This clonotype was seen only a few times. A J-beta primer mix and a sample-barcoded 5' primer were used in a second PCR of about 7 to 12 cycles. Using its own MiXCR run on the 5' RACE reads, TCRdb lists one record per CDR3 protein. The sample includes around 670,000 distinct CDR3 sequences, under 30% seen only once; the top ten take 15% to 18%. The chain is built from TRBV5-1 and TRBJ1-5, with D tentatively TRBD1 (5 bases). The source is an elderly woman in good health. Sequencing was done on a sample of blood. CDR3 in DNA: TGCGCCAGCAGCTTGTATCCAGGGCGGGATCAGCCCCAGCATTTT. Amino acids: CASSLYPGRDQPQHF.